This TCR beta chain came from a study of OX40 agonist ivuxolimab in advanced cancers. For the study in its entirety: Ivuxolimab, which targeted the costimulatory receptor OX40 (CD134), was an agonistic, fully human IgG2 monoclonal antibody. Intravenous ivuxolimab was administered to patients every 2 weeks at six dose levels: 0.01, 0.1, 0.3, 1.5, 3 and 10 mg/kg. Among the roughly 52 dose-escalation patients, approximately 20 had hepatocellular carcinoma, roughly 15 melanoma, 9 renal cell carcinoma and 9 head and neck cancer. The dose-escalation cohort was roughly 80% male with a mean age of around 62 years, ranging from roughly 23 to 90. Patients were allowed to have had prior anti-PD-1, anti-PD-L1 or anti-CTLA-4 therapy, and around 41% of the dose-escalation patients had previously received checkpoint inhibitors. Partial responses occurred in three dose-escalation patients, of whom one had hepatocellular carcinoma and two had cutaneous melanoma. Peripheral TCRbeta sequencing was intended to test whether TCR sequence diversity was altered and clonal T-cell expansion was caused by ivuxolimab. The monotherapy dose-escalation portion (N ≈ 52 patients) of the phase I ivuxolimab trial is reported in the paper. Overall study results and their limits: At doses of 0.1 to 3.0 mg/kg, clonal expansion of both CD4+ and CD8+ blood T cells was observed from baseline to week 6. In partial responders in the 0.1-3.0 mg/kg groups, normalized peripheral clonal expansion was found to be among the lowest, especially among CD8+ T cells. On average, CD8+ T cells showed more expanded clones than CD4+ T cells after ivuxolimab. Low levels of normalized T-cell clonal expansion were also shown by some nonresponding patients. The antigen specificity of the peripheral T cells that underwent clonal expansion was not determined.

Genomic DNA was isolated from the sorted cells so that the TCRbeta CDR3 region could be sequenced. The immunoSEQ Assay was used to sequence the TCRbeta CDR3 regions. Drawn from immuneACCESS, this table holds only the in-frame rearrangements with V and J called that TCRdb kept. Clones are partly lost; checked studies trace under half to an unresolved V gene and leave the rest unexplained. The sample data list approximately 33,000 clones, and roughly nine tenths of these were observed just once. Roughly 37% of the sample lies in the top ten. With regard to this clone: What this receptor recognizes is not known. No much larger clonotype is one base removed from it; base qualities were not supplied.

From the germline V gene, CDR1 is MDHEN and CDR2 is SYDVKM. The CDR3, from cysteine to phenylalanine, totals 14 residues. The retained sequence is limited to the CDR3, 42 bases, with the frame set at the first base. At the junction V is shortened by 3 bases and J by 3 bases, with 9 bases in between. The trial excluded patients who had a history of autoimmune disease or who were on systemic immunosuppression. Peripheral blood for TCR sequencing was drawn from every dose cohort at baseline, at cycle 4 day 1 and at cycle 7 day 1. Samples were obtained from an open-label, multicenter, first-in-human phase I dose-escalation trial of ivuxolimab. Adults with locally advanced or metastatic head and neck squamous cell, hepatocellular, melanoma or renal cell carcinoma were enrolled in the trial. Before TCR sequencing, CD4+ T cells and CD8+ T cells were sorted from peripheral blood as separate populations.

The sequence was obtained from an adult with an advanced solid tumor such as melanoma, head and neck, liver or kidney cancer. The receptor chain draws on TRBV28 and TRBJ1-5, with no reliable assignment of the D segment. The material sequenced was CD4+ or CD8+ T cells sorted from blood, taken in a trial of the OX40 agonist ivuxolimab. CDR3 reads: CASSFQASNQPQHF. The DNA sequence is TGTGCCAGCAGTTTTCAGGCCTCCAATCAGCCCCAGCATTTT.